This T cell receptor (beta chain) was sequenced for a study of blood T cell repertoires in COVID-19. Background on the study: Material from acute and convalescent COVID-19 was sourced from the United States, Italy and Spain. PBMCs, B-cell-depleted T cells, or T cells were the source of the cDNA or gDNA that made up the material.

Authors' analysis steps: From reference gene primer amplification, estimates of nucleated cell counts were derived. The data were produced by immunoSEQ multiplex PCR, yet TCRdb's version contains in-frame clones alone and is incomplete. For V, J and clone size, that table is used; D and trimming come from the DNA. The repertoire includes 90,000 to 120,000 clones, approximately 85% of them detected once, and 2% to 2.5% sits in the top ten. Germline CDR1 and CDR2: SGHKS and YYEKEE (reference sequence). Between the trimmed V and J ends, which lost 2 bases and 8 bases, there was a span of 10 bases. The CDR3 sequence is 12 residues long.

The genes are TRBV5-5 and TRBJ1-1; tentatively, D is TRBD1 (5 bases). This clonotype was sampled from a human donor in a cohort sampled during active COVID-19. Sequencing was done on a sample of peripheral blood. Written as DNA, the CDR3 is TGTGCCAGCAGCTTAACGACAGCCGAAGCTTTCTTT. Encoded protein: CASSLTTAEAFF.